The 27 T cell receptor beta chains reported below all come from one sample, sequenced in a study of shared clonotypes between healthy human individuals. CD8 cells classed as naive were CD45RO-negative and positively selected for CCR7, excluding terminally differentiated effector memory CD45RA+ cells. Method: immunoSEQ multiplex PCR; TCRdb's copy keeps in-frame clones and lacks some. This table holds approximately 1.9 million clones, just over 90% found once. Sequenced material: naive CD8+ T cells from PBMCs. The receptors stem from a man aged 18-30 years in good health. Some clones in this sample may be carry-over from other donors' samples.

To note about this clone: Within the sample, other DNA sequences also encode this same CDR3. The CDR3 DNA sequence: TGTGCCAGCAGCGTGGGGGCAGGGAGCACAGATACGCAGTATTTT. Translation gives CASSVGAGSTDTQYF. V is TRBV9 and J is TRBJ2-3, with D possibly matching TRBD1 (6 bases). CDR1 and CDR2 from the germline V gene are SGDLS and YYNGEE. The V end lost 2 bases, the J end lost 0 bases, and 10 bases lay between the germline ends. CDR3 length equals 15 residues.

The chain recombines TRBV28 with TRBJ2-1; weak D call: TRBD1 (6 bases). V lost 3 bases and J 5 bases, leaving 11 bases between the germline ends. Germline lookup yields CDR1 MDHEN and CDR2 SYDVKM. The CDR3 has 14 residues. This CDR3 reads CASSFWGQNNEQFF. The CDR3, as DNA: TGTGCCAGCAGTTTTTGGGGGCAAAACAATGAGCAGTTCTTC.

For this clone: Other nucleotide sequences in the sample specify the same CDR3. The gene calls are TRBV7-2 and TRBJ2-7; D not resolved. The CDR3 spans 12 residues. Trimming pared 2 bases from V and 2 bases from J, leaving 4 bases between. Germline values: CDR1 SGHTA, CDR2 FQGNSA. The CDR3 DNA follows: TGTGCCAGCAGCTTACCACCCTACGAGCAGTACTTC. It specifies CASSLPPYEQYF.

The CDR3, as DNA: TGTGCCAGCAGGGTGGGAGGGGCGCCGGCCTACGAGCAGTACTTC. The encoded protein is CASRVGGAPAYEQYF. The gene calls are TRBV27 and TRBJ2-7; 7 nucleotides agree with TRBD2. The CDR3 has 15 residues. V lost 6 bases and J lost 2; bases outside the gene matches: 10. Germline assignment: CDR1 MNHEY and CDR2 SMNVEV (reference sequence).

The chain is built from TRBV29-1 and TRBJ1-2; 11 nucleotides agree with TRBD1. The V and J ends lost 8 bases and 5 bases, in that order; junction bases with no gene match: 7. The CDR3 loop spans 13 amino acids. The germline gives CDR1 SQVTM, CDR2 ANQGSEA. CDR3 in DNA: TGCAGCTCGAAGGACAGGGGGCATTATGGCTACACCTTC. Translating gives CSSKDRGHYGYTF.

The V and J genes are TRBV29-1 and TRBJ2-3; 11 nucleotides match TRBD2. The ends lost 7 bases at V and 2 bases at J; junction bases unmatched: 5. Per germline, CDR1 SQVTM and CDR2 ANQGSEA. This CDR3 spans 14 amino acids. CDR3 in amino acids: CSAGLAVSTDTQYF. CDR3 nucleotides: TGCAGCGCGGGACTAGCGGTATCCACAGATACGCAGTATTTT.

On this clone itself: This sample includes further DNA sequences coding for the same CDR3. The chain combines TRBV5-6 with TRBJ2-1, with D tentatively TRBD1 or TRBD2 (5 bases each). The CDR3 covers 15 residues. Trimming stripped 4 bases from V and 0 bases from J, with 11 bases between. The germline V gene encodes CDR1 SGHDT and CDR2 YYEEEE. The DNA of the CDR3 is TGTGCCAGCAGCCCGGGGCCGAGCTCCTACAATGAGCAGTTCTTC. Translating gives CASSPGPSSYNEQFF. The full variable domain, its missing parts supplied by reference TRBV5-6 and TRBJ2-1, is DAGVTQSPTHLIKTRGQQVTLRCSPKSGHDTVSWYQQALGQGPQFIFQYYEEEERQRGNFPDRFSGHQFPNYSSELNVNALLLGDSALYLCASSPGPSSYNEQFFGPGTRLTVL.

This sequence joins TRBV28 and TRBJ2-7; D gene uncertain. The germline V gene encodes CDR1 MDHEN and CDR2 SYDVKM. V dropped 6 bases and J dropped 5 bases, with 17 bases sitting between them. CDR3 size: 14 residues. CDR3 coding DNA: TGTGCCAGCAGCCCCAGGAAGGCCCGGGACGAGCAGTACTTC. It encodes CASSPRKARDEQYF.

The chain links TRBV2 to TRBJ2-2, with TRBD1 identical over 7 bases. The germline V gene has CDR1 SNHLY and CDR2 FYNNEI. J gave up 7 bases and V 3 bases, and 8 bases lay outside the gene matches. This CDR3 is 15 amino acids long. This CDR3 is CASSDARGYSGELFF. CDR3 in DNA: TGTGCCAGCAGTGATGCCAGGGGGTACAGCGGGGAGCTGTTTTTT.

Comments on this clone: Other DNA sequences within the sample encode an identical CDR3. V and J are TRBV15 and TRBJ2-3; no clear D. Germline CDR1 reads LNHNV; CDR2 reads YYDKDF (reference sequence). V lost 1 base and J 6 bases, leaving 8 bases between the germline ends. The CDR3 is 13 amino acids. The CDR3 loop reads CATSRGSADTQYF. The CDR3 DNA reads TGTGCCACCAGCAGAGGGTCGGCGGATACGCAGTATTTT.

V is TRBV5-4 and J is TRBJ1-1; maybe TRBD1 (5 bases). V was clipped by 4 bases and J by 6 bases, with 13 bases between them. Germline loops: CDR1 SGHNT, CDR2 YYREEE (reference sequence). The CDR3 spans 13 residues. CDR3 amino acids: CASSNGAGPEAFF. DNA of the CDR3: TGTGCCAGCAGCAATGGGGCAGGCCCTGAAGCTTTCTTT.

CDR3 residues: CASSTRWGQPTDTQYF. CDR3 coding DNA: TGCGCCAGCAGCACAAGATGGGGACAGCCCACAGATACGCAGTATTTT. The chain carries TRBV4-1 and TRBJ2-3; 7 bases are shared with TRBD1. The CDR3 loop spans 16 amino acids. With 5 bases clipped from V and 2 bases from J, the junction kept 10 bases outside the gene matches. Germline V gives CDR1 MGHRA, CDR2 YSYEKL.

The chain is built from TRBV5-6 and TRBJ1-5; unclear D gene. V lost 0 bases, J lost 0 bases, and 4 bases lay in between. Germline loops: CDR1 SGHDT, CDR2 YYEEEE. The CDR3 is 14 amino acids. Here the CDR3 reads CASSLDSSNQPQHF. The DNA for the CDR3 is TGTGCCAGCAGCTTGGACAGTAGCAATCAGCCCCAGCATTTT.

The CDR3 coding sequence is TGTGCCAGCAGCCGTGGGACAAAATACTCCTACGAGCAGTACTTC. Protein product: CASSRGTKYSYEQYF. The rearrangement uses TRBV7-9 and TRBJ2-7, with D possibly TRBD1 on 6 matching bases. V lost 5 bases and J lost 0, with 14 bases in between. The CDR3 has 15 residues. Germline values: CDR1 SEHNR, CDR2 FQNEAQ (reference sequence).

This chain connects TRBV11-2 to TRBJ1-2; 11 bases are a match to TRBD1. Trimming cost V 5 bases and J 0 bases; bases outside gene matches: 8. Germline V gene lookup returns CDR1 SGHAT and CDR2 FQNNGV. The CDR3 contains 17 residues. CDR3 nucleotide sequence: TGTGCCAGCAGCACGCGGACAGGGGGCGCCTCTAACTATGGCTACACCTTC. It translates to CASSTRTGGASNYGYTF.

The J gene is TRBJ2-3, the V gene TRBV11-2, with D unclear. This CDR3 is 13 amino acids long. Per the germline V gene, CDR1 is SGHAT and CDR2 is FQNNGV. The V end lost 5 bases, the J end lost 7 bases, and 13 bases lay between the germline ends. The chain's CDR3 is CASSHWPENTQYF. CDR3 nucleotides: TGTGCCAGCAGCCACTGGCCAGAGAATACGCAGTATTTT.

This clone was counted between two and nine times. A much more abundant neighbour one base away suggests this may be a read error. The same CDR3 can be traced to other DNA sequences in this sample. The V and J genes are TRBV27 and TRBJ2-7, with D hard to call. This CDR3 is 13 amino acids long. V was trimmed by 3 bases and J by 0 bases, leaving 6 bases between them. From germline, CDR1 is MNHEY and CDR2 SMNVEV (reference sequence). CDR3 region: CASSLGRSYEQYF. For the CDR3, the DNA is TGTGCCAGCAGTTTGGGCCGCTCCTACGAGCAGTACTTC.

The chain joins TRBV6-1 to TRBJ2-7; 10 nucleotides agree with TRBD2. CDR1 is MNHNS and CDR2 is SASEGT in the germline V gene. Losses at the gene ends were 4 bases for V and 0 bases for J; bases not matched to a gene: 3. CDR3 size: 15 residues. CDR3 bases: TGTGCCAGCAGTGCGGGACTAGCGAGCTCCTACGAGCAGTACTTC. This sequence encodes CASSAGLASSYEQYF.

This clone appeared once. The same CDR3 arises from other DNA sequences in this sample as well. The chain is built from TRBV27 and TRBJ1-4; the D is unclear. Trimming cost V 3 bases and J 5 bases, with 7 bases left between them. This CDR3 region has 13 residues. Germline CDR1 reads MNHEY; CDR2 reads SMNVEV (reference sequence). CDR3 sequence: CASSLVGNEKLFF. The CDR3 region has the DNA TGTGCCAGCAGTTTGGTCGGGAATGAAAAACTGTTTTTT.

Of note for this clone: Other nucleotide sequences in the sample specify the same CDR3. CDR3 in amino acids: CASSLMRNTEAFF. The CDR3 DNA reads as TGTGCCAGCAGTTTGATGCGGAACACTGAAGCTTTCTTT. The chain joins TRBV27 to TRBJ1-1; D uncertain. V lost 3 bases, J lost 1 base, and 6 bases lay in between. Per germline, CDR1 MNHEY and CDR2 SMNVEV (reference sequence). There are 13 residues in the CDR3.

Only a few counts were recorded for this clone. The chain employs TRBV5-1 and TRBJ1-1; D call uncertain. The ends were cut back, 3 bases at V and 0 bases at J, with 9 bases in the middle. Looked up from germline, CDR1 is SGHRS and CDR2 is YFSETQ. The CDR3 runs to 14 residues. Here the CDR3 reads CASSWETVNTEAFF. The CDR3 DNA sequence: TGCGCCAGCAGCTGGGAAACCGTGAACACTGAAGCTTTCTTT.

The DNA for the CDR3 is TGTGCCACCAGCAGAGCGACTAGCGGAATTGTCTCCTACAATGAGCAGTTCTTC. This codes for CATSRATSGIVSYNEQFF. The chain employs TRBV15 and TRBJ2-1; TRBD2 matches at 9 bases. The V segment lost 1 base and the J segment 0 bases; nucleotides outside the gene matches: 7. The CDR3 totals 18 residues. Germline V gene sequence: CDR1 LNHNV, CDR2 YYDKDF (reference sequence).

The J gene is TRBJ1-2, the V gene TRBV10-3, with 7 positions matching TRBD1. CDR1 is ENHRY and CDR2 is SYGVKD in the germline V gene. Trimming cost V 1 base and J 7 bases; bases outside gene matches: 15. The CDR3 spans 17 residues. This CDR3 is CAISELLVPGQSRGYTF. The CDR3, as DNA: TGTGCCATCAGTGAGTTATTGGTCCCGGGACAGAGTCGTGGCTACACCTTC.

The chain employs TRBV13 and TRBJ2-1; TRBD1 matches at 10 bases. J was trimmed by 3 bases and V by 5 bases; bases with no gene match: 7. The germline gives CDR1 PRHDT, CDR2 FYEKMQ (reference sequence). The CDR3 contains 16 residues. CDR3 sequence reads: CASSTRQGAVYNEQFF. CDR3 DNA sequence: TGTGCCAGCAGCACCCGACAGGGGGCTGTCTACAATGAGCAGTTCTTC. The variable domain in full, completed from reference TRBV13 and TRBJ2-1, reads AAGVIQSPRHLIKEKRETATLKCYPIPRHDTVYWYQQGPGQDPQFLISFYEKMQSDKGSIPDRFSAQQFSDYHSELNMSSLELGDSALYFCASSTRQGAVYNEQFFGPGTRLTVL.

This CDR3 is CATSRDLGQGFSQPQHF. The CDR3, as DNA: TGTGCCACCAGCAGAGATTTAGGACAGGGATTTTCTCAGCCCCAGCATTTT. This chain links TRBV15 with TRBJ1-5; 8 positions match TRBD1. The CDR3 sequence is 17 residues long. V gave up 0 bases and J gave up 6 bases; unmatched junction bases: 10. In germline, CDR1 is LNHNV, CDR2 YYDKDF (reference sequence).

The DNA for the CDR3 is TGTGCCAGCAGTCGGGACAGTTTAGAGACCCAGTACTTC. Translating gives CASSRDSLETQYF. The V and J genes are TRBV6-5 and TRBJ2-5; 7 nucleotides line up with TRBD1. The CDR3 sequence is 13 residues long. Per the germline V gene, CDR1 is MNHEY and CDR2 is SVGAGI. J was trimmed by 4 bases and V by 5 bases; bases with no gene match: 4.

The chain recombines TRBV27 with TRBJ2-5; 8 bases match TRBD1. After removal of 5 bases from V and 2 bases from J, the junction contained 4 bases not matched to a gene. The CDR3 runs 14 residues. Germline CDR1 reads MNHEY; CDR2 reads SMNVEV (reference sequence). The CDR3 nucleotides are TGTGCCAGCAGTGACAGGGGACCTCAAGAGACCCAGTACTTC. As protein: CASSDRGPQETQYF.